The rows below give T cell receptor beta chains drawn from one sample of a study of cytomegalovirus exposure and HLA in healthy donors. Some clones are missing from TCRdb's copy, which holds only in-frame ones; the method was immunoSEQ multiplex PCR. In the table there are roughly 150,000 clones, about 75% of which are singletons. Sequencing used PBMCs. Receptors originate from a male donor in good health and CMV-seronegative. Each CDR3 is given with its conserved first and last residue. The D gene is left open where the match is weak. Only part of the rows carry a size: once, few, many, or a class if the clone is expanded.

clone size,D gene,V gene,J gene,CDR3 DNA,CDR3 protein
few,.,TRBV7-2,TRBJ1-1,TGTGCCAGCAGCCCCGGGGGGCTCACGAACACTGAAGCTTTCTTT,CASSPGGLTNTEAFF
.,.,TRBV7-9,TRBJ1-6,TGTGCCAGCAGCTTCGGAGCTAATTCACCCCTCCACTTT,CASSFGANSPLHF
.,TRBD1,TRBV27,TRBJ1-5,TGTGCCAGCAGTTCGGGGACAGGGGGGAATCAGCCCCAGCATTTT,CASSSGTGGNQPQHF
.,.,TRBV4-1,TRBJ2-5,TGCGCCAGCAGCCCCACCCCGGGAGATCAGTGGAGAACCCAGTACTTC,CASSPTPGDQWRTQYF
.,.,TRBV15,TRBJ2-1,TGTGCCACCATCTCCCGGGGGTCCTACAATGAGCAGTTCTTC,CATISRGSYNEQFF
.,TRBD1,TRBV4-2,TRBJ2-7,TGTGCCAGCAGCCAGCGGACAGGGGGCTACGAGCAGTACTTC,CASSQRTGGYEQYF
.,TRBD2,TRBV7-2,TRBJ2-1,TGTGCCAGCAGCTTAGTTGGGACTAGCGGGGGCACAAGAAATGAGCAGTTCTTC,CASSLVGTSGGTRNEQFF
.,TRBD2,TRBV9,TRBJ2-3,TGTGCCAGCAGCCCCCCTAGCGGGGGAGCAGATACGCAGTATTTT,CASSPPSGGADTQYF
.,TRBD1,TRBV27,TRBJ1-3,TGTGCCAGCAGTTTAGACCCCCTCCGGACAGGGGGAGGGTTT,CASSLDPLRTGGGF
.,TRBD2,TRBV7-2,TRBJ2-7,TGTGCCAGCAGCCGGACGGGACTAGCGTCCTACGAGCAGTACTTC,CASSRTGLASYEQYF
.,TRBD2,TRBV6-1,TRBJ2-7,TGTGCCAGCCAACCTAGCGGGCGCTACGAGCAGTACTTC,CASQPSGRYEQYF
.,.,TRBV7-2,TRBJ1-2,TGTGCCAGCAGCCCCGGGACTGCCGGCTACACCTTC,CASSPGTAGYTF
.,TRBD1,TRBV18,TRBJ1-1,TGTGCCAGCACCCGGGACAGGTACACTGAAGCTTTCTTT,CASTRDRYTEAFF
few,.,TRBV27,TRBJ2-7,TGTGCCAGCAGTTTATTAGGAGGGAAGGGGTCCTACGAGCAGTACTTC,CASSLLGGKGSYEQYF
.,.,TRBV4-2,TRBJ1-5,TGTGCCAGCAGCCAAGAACAGGGTAGACAGCCCCAGCATTTT,CASSQEQGRQPQHF
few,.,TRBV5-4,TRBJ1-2,TGTGCCAGCAGCTTTGGGGGGGGAGGCTACACCTTC,CASSFGGGGYTF
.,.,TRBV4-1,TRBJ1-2,TGCGCCAGCAGCCAAGTGGGCGGGAATGGCTACACCTTC,CASSQVGGNGYTF
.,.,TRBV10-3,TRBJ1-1,TGTGCCATCAGTGACCGGAACACTGAAGCTTTCTTT,CAISDRNTEAFF
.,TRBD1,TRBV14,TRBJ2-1,TGTGCCAGCAGCCTCGGGACAGGGGGAACACTTTACAATGAGCAGTTCTTC,CASSLGTGGTLYNEQFF
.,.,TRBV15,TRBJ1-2,TGTGCCACCAGCAGAGGAGGTGGGCTCGAGGGCACTAACTATGGCTACACCTTC,CATSRGGGLEGTNYGYTF
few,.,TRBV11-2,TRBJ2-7,TGTGCCAGCAGCTTAGTTGGGCGGGATAGGTACGAGCAGTACTTC,CASSLVGRDRYEQYF
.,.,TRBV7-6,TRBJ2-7,TGTGCCAGCAGCTTGGAGCCGTACGAGCAGTACTTC,CASSLEPYEQYF
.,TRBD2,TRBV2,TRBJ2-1,TGTGCCAGCTGGGGTAGCGGGAGTTACAATGAGCAGTTCTTC,CASWGSGSYNEQFF
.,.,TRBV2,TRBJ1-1,TGTGCCAGCAGTCAAGACGACAGTGAAGCTTTCTTT,CASSQDDSEAFF
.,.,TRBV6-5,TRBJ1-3,TGTGCCAGCAGGGTCCGGACAGTTACTGGAAACACCATATATTTT,CASRVRTVTGNTIYF
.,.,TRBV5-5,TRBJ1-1,TGTGCCAGCAGCTTGGAGGAGGACACTGAAGCTTTCTTT,CASSLEEDTEAFF
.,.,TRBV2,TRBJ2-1,TGTGCCGCTAGAACTGCCGGGGGAGGAACCTACAATGAGCAGTTCTTC,CAARTAGGGTYNEQFF
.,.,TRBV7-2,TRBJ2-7,TGTGCCAGCAGCTGGGCCCCGAGCTCCTACGAGCAGTACTTC,CASSWAPSSYEQYF
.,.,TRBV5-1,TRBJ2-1,TGCGCCAGCAGCTTGACCCAGCGGCTTGCGGGGGAGCAGTTCTTC,CASSLTQRLAGEQFF
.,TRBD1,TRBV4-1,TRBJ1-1,TGCGCCAGCAGCTTGGACAGGTTGAACACTGAAGCTTTCTTT,CASSLDRLNTEAFF
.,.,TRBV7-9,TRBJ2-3,TGTGCCAGCAGCTTACTCCAGGGGTTTGCAGATACGCAGTATTTT,CASSLLQGFADTQYF